This T cell receptor beta chain was sequenced during a study of patients and donors after allogeneic stem cell transplantation (dated by TCRdb to about 2020). Libraries were made using RT-PCR. TCRdb lists the instrument as NextSeq 550. TCRdb passed the public sequencing reads through fastp at Q25 and MiXCR, retaining productive beta sequences. Rows with a matching CDR3 protein are joined into one entry that keeps the most common DNA and genes. Across this sample there are approximately 200,000 distinct CDR3 sequences, with less than 15% seen only once. Approximately 10% of the sample lies in the top ten. Turning to this clonotype: Its cognate antigen has yet to be identified. Base qualities are missing; no much larger clone stands one base away.

V was cut back by 0 bases and J by 5 bases, leaving a gap of 14 bases between them. The CDR3 covers 15 residues, taking in both the cysteine and the phenylalanine. Only CDR3 DNA is held: 45 bases, read in frame from base 1. From a lookup of the germline V gene (reference sequence), CDR1 and CDR2 are LGHDT and YNNKEL. The rearrangement joined TRBV3-1 to TRBJ2-7; a weak D assignment points to TRBD2 (7 bases agree). This sequence originates from a human donor who was either an allogeneic HSCT recipient or a stem cell or donor lymphocyte infusion donor (not recorded which). It is not recorded whose cells these are; they may come from a transplant donor. The sample comprised blood, either unsorted or a sorted T cell fraction (not recorded which). CDR3 reads: CASSQDNREGDEQYF. The nucleotide sequence is TGTGCCAGCAGCCAAGATAACAGGGAGGGCGACGAGCAGTACTTC.